In this sample, the clone carrying this T cell receptor beta chain turned up once. Its antigen remains unidentified. Autoimmune disease history or systemic immunosuppression was exclusionary. Sampling times: baseline, cycle 4 day 1, cycle 7 day 1. This specimen belongs to a study of OX40 agonist ivuxolimab in advanced cancers. The wider study: Patients treated during dose escalation were battling hepatocellular carcinoma, melanoma, renal cell or head and neck cancer. Study-wide points: There were, on average, more expanded clones in CD8+ T cells than in CD4+.

Repertoires were generated with immunoSEQ multiplex PCR, while TCRdb's copy carries only in-frame clones and drops some. In the table there are about 89,000 clones, roughly 90% of which are singletons. V was cut by 0 bases and J by 8 bases, with 10 bases left in between. This CDR3 is built from 13 residues. Germline lookup yields CDR1 MNHEY and CDR2 SMNVEV (reference sequence). Material: CD4+ or CD8+ T cells sorted from blood, obtained in a trial of the OX40 agonist ivuxolimab. The receptor was derived from an adult with an advanced solid tumor such as melanoma, head and neck, liver or kidney cancer. The rearrangement joins TRBV27 to TRBJ1-2; no reliable D call. The CDR3 spells CASSLSMKRGYTF. The CDR3 nucleotides are TGTGCCAGCAGTTTATCAATGAAACGGGGCTACACCTTC.